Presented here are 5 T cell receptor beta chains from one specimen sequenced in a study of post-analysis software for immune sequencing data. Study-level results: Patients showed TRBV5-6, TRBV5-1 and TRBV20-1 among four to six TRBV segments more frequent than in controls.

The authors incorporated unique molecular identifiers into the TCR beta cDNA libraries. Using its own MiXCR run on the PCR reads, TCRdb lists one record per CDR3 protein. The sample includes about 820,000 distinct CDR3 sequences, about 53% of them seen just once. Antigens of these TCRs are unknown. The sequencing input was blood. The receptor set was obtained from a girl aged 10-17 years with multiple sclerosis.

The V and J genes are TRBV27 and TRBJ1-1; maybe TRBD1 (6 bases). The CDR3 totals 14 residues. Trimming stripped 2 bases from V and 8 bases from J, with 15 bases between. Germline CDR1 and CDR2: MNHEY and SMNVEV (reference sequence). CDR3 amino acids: CASSLGNRVGEAFF. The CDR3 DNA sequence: TGTGCCAGCAGTTTAGGGAACAGGGTGGGGGAAGCTTTCTTT.

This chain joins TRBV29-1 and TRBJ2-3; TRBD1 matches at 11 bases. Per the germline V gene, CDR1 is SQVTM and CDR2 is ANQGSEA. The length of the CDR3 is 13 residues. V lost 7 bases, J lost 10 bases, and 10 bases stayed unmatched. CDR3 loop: CSEGQGVGIPQYF. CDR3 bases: TGCAGCGAGGGACAGGGGGTCGGTATTCCGCAGTATTTT.

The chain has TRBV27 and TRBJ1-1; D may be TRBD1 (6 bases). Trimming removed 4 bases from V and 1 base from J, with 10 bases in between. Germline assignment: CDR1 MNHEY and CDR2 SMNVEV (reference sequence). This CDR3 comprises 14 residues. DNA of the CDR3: TGTGCCAGCAGTTCCGGGACAACGAACACTGAAGCTTTCTTT. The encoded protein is CASSSGTTNTEAFF.

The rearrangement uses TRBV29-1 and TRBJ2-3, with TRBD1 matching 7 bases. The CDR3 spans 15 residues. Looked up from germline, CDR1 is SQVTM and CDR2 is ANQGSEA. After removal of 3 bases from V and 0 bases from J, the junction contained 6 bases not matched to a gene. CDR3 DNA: TGCAGCGTTGAGGTCCTGGGACAGAGCACAGATACGCAGTATTTT. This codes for CSVEVLGQSTDTQYF.

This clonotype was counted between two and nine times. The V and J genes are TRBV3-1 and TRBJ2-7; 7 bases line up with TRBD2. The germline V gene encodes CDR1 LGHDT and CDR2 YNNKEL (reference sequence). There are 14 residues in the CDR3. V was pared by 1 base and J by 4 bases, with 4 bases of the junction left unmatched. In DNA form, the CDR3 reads TGTGCCAGCAGCCAAGGGGGGGGTTTGTACGAGCAGTACTTC. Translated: CASSQGGGLYEQYF.